Listed below are T cell receptor beta chains from one sample, sequenced in a study of graft-versus-host responses after intestinal transplantation. These receptors are not linked to any known antigen. TCRdb's copy holds only in-frame clones and misses some; the assay was immunoSEQ multiplex PCR. This table holds about 110,000 clones, approximately 88% found once. The sample consisted of unstimulated CD4+ T cells sorted from spleen or lymph node cells, taken before transplant. These receptors were taken from a human donor who was the organ donor for an intestinal transplant. Each CDR3 is given with its conserved first and last residue. Each record gives: V gene, CDR3 length, D gene, clone size, J gene, CDR3 DNA, CDR3 protein. The D gene is left open where the match is weak. Clone size, where shown, is once, few, many, or a class for clones that have expanded.

v_gene: TRBV18
len: 15
d_gene: -
abundance: -
j_gene: TRBJ2-2
CDR3nt: TGTGCCAGCTCACCACAACGGAGTGGGACCGGGGAGCTGTTTTTT
CDR3aa: CASSPQRSGTGELFF

v_gene: TRBV19
len: 15
d_gene: -
abundance: -
j_gene: TRBJ2-3
CDR3nt: TGTGCCAGTAAGGGATCCTGGGAAGGCACAGATACGCAGTATTTT
CDR3aa: CASKGSWEGTDTQYF

v_gene: TRBV19
len: 15
d_gene: -
abundance: once
j_gene: TRBJ1-1
CDR3nt: TGTGCCACTTCCCTACAGGGCACCCTGAACACTGAAGCTTTCTTT
CDR3aa: CATSLQGTLNTEAFF

v_gene: TRBV21-1
len: 14
d_gene: -
abundance: few
j_gene: TRBJ2-3
CDR3nt: TGTGCCAGCAGCGTACCGGGGAGCACAGATACGCAGTATTTT
CDR3aa: CASSVPGSTDTQYF

v_gene: TRBV18
len: 14
d_gene: -
abundance: -
j_gene: TRBJ1-2
CDR3nt: TGTGCCAGCTCACCTGGGAGCAGGAACTATGGCTACACCTTC
CDR3aa: CASSPGSRNYGYTF

v_gene: TRBV9
len: 12
d_gene: -
abundance: -
j_gene: TRBJ2-1
CDR3nt: TGTGCCAGCAGCGTCCATGGCGATGAGCAGTTCTTC
CDR3aa: CASSVHGDEQFF

v_gene: TRBV18
len: 13
d_gene: -
abundance: -
j_gene: TRBJ1-2
CDR3nt: TGTGCCAGCTCACCACCGAGCGAGATCGGCTACACCTTC
CDR3aa: CASSPPSEIGYTF

v_gene: TRBV7-2
len: 15
d_gene: -
abundance: -
j_gene: TRBJ2-5
CDR3nt: TGTGCCAGCAGCTCCCAAGTGGACAGTCCAGAGACCCAGTACTTC
CDR3aa: CASSSQVDSPETQYF

v_gene: TRBV5-4
len: 15
d_gene: -
abundance: -
j_gene: TRBJ1-4
CDR3nt: TGTGCCAGCAGCTTAACGGGGAGCCTAAATGAAAAACTGTTTTTT
CDR3aa: CASSLTGSLNEKLFF

v_gene: TRBV11-3
len: 12
d_gene: TRBD1
abundance: -
j_gene: TRBJ1-1
CDR3nt: TGTGCCAGCAGCCCGCGACAGGGCCCAGCTTTCTTT
CDR3aa: CASSPRQGPAFF

v_gene: TRBV7-9
len: 16
d_gene: -
abundance: -
j_gene: TRBJ1-3
CDR3nt: TGTGCCAGCAGCATCGACGGACTGAACTCTGGAAACACCATATATTTT
CDR3aa: CASSIDGLNSGNTIYF

v_gene: TRBV19
len: 14
d_gene: -
abundance: -
j_gene: TRBJ1-2
CDR3nt: TGTGCCAGTAGGACCGGACAGCCAGACTATGGCTACACCTTC
CDR3aa: CASRTGQPDYGYTF

v_gene: TRBV6-5
len: 15
d_gene: -
abundance: -
j_gene: TRBJ2-7
CDR3nt: TGTGCCAGCAGTTACCCAATAGGAAGCACCTACGAGCAGTACTTC
CDR3aa: CASSYPIGSTYEQYF

v_gene: TRBV11-2
len: 15
d_gene: -
abundance: -
j_gene: TRBJ2-1
CDR3nt: TGTGCCAGCAGCTCCAGGGTGGAACCGACGGGGGAGCAGTTCTTC
CDR3aa: CASSSRVEPTGEQFF

v_gene: TRBV6-5
len: 15
d_gene: TRBD1
abundance: -
j_gene: TRBJ1-5
CDR3nt: TGTGCCAGCAGCGGTGGACAGGGGAGGAATCAGCCCCAGCATTTT
CDR3aa: CASSGGQGRNQPQHF

v_gene: TRBV11-2
len: 14
d_gene: -
abundance: -
j_gene: TRBJ1-6
CDR3nt: TGTGCCAGCAGTCAGCAGGGCGGCGGCTCACCCCTCCACTTT
CDR3aa: CASSQQGGGSPLHF

v_gene: TRBV6-1
len: 14
d_gene: -
abundance: -
j_gene: TRBJ2-5
CDR3nt: TGTGCCAGCAGTGAAGATGGGGCGCGGTGGACCCAGTACTTC
CDR3aa: CASSEDGARWTQYF

v_gene: TRBV9
len: 14
d_gene: -
abundance: -
j_gene: TRBJ2-2
CDR3nt: TGTGCCAGCAGCGCGAACTCAAACACCGGGGAGCTGTTTTTT
CDR3aa: CASSANSNTGELFF

v_gene: TRBV11-3
len: 14
d_gene: -
abundance: once
j_gene: TRBJ2-5
CDR3nt: TGTGCCAGCACCCCAGGGGGGGCACTGGAGACCCAGTACTTC
CDR3aa: CASTPGGALETQYF

v_gene: TRBV11-3
len: 15
d_gene: -
abundance: few
j_gene: TRBJ1-1
CDR3nt: TGTGCCAGCAGCGCACACACAGGGAAGAACACTGAAGCTTTCTTT
CDR3aa: CASSAHTGKNTEAFF

v_gene: TRBV7-3
len: 14
d_gene: -
abundance: -
j_gene: TRBJ1-1
CDR3nt: TGTGCCAGCAGCTTGACCAACATGAACACTGAAGCTTTCTTT
CDR3aa: CASSLTNMNTEAFF

v_gene: TRBV7-2
len: 15
d_gene: TRBD1
abundance: once
j_gene: TRBJ2-3
CDR3nt: TGTGCCAGCAGCTTTGCAGGGGGAAGCACAGATACGCAGTATTTT
CDR3aa: CASSFAGGSTDTQYF

v_gene: TRBV9
len: 15
d_gene: -
abundance: -
j_gene: TRBJ1-2
CDR3nt: TGTGCCAGCAGCAGTCGTAGGGGAGCGAACTATGGCTACACCTTC
CDR3aa: CASSSRRGANYGYTF

v_gene: TRBV2
len: 14
d_gene: -
abundance: -
j_gene: TRBJ2-5
CDR3nt: TGTGCCAGCCGCCGGGACCCCCGGTCGGAGACCCAGTACTTC
CDR3aa: CASRRDPRSETQYF

v_gene: TRBV27
len: 14
d_gene: TRBD1
abundance: -
j_gene: TRBJ1-2
CDR3nt: TGTGCCAGCAGTTTAACCGGGACAGTCTATGGCTACACCTTC
CDR3aa: CASSLTGTVYGYTF

v_gene: TRBV11-2
len: 15
d_gene: TRBD1
abundance: -
j_gene: TRBJ1-2
CDR3nt: TGTGCCAGCAGCCCAACCAGGGGGCGAAGGGATGGCTACACCTTC
CDR3aa: CASSPTRGRRDGYTF

v_gene: TRBV9
len: 14
d_gene: -
abundance: once
j_gene: TRBJ1-2
CDR3nt: TGTGCCAGCAGTTGGAGGGACGGTAACTATGGCTACACCTTC
CDR3aa: CASSWRDGNYGYTF

v_gene: TRBV7-9
len: 12
d_gene: TRBD2
abundance: -
j_gene: TRBJ2-2
CDR3nt: TGTGCCAGCCGGGAGGGGGACGGGGAGCTGTTTTTT
CDR3aa: CASREGDGELFF

v_gene: TRBV28
len: 11
d_gene: -
abundance: -
j_gene: TRBJ1-4
CDR3nt: TGTGCCAGCAGCTCCACGTGGGAACTGTTTTTT
CDR3aa: CASSSTWELFF

v_gene: TRBV11-3
len: 16
d_gene: TRBD2
abundance: -
j_gene: TRBJ2-3
CDR3nt: TGTGCCAGCAGCTTAGGGGCTAGCGGGAGTTTGGATACGCAGTATTTT
CDR3aa: CASSLGASGSLDTQYF

v_gene: TRBV7-9
len: 16
d_gene: TRBD1
abundance: -
j_gene: TRBJ1-1
CDR3nt: TGTGCCAGCAGTCTAATAACAGGGGGCGCGAACACTGAAGCTTTCTTT
CDR3aa: CASSLITGGANTEAFF

v_gene: TRBV7-2
len: 13
d_gene: -
abundance: -
j_gene: TRBJ2-1
CDR3nt: TGTGCCAGCAGCTCTGGTTGGTACAATGAGCAGTTCTTC
CDR3aa: CASSSGWYNEQFF

v_gene: TRBV30
len: 11
d_gene: -
abundance: -
j_gene: TRBJ2-1
CDR3nt: TGTGCCTGGGGAGCCTACAATGAGCAGTTCTTC
CDR3aa: CAWGAYNEQFF

v_gene: TRBV6-6
len: 15
d_gene: TRBD2
abundance: -
j_gene: TRBJ2-3
CDR3nt: TGTGCCAGCAGTTACTTAGCGGGGATCACAGATACGCAGTATTTT
CDR3aa: CASSYLAGITDTQYF

v_gene: TRBV6-1
len: 14
d_gene: -
abundance: -
j_gene: TRBJ1-5
CDR3nt: TGTGCCAGCAGTGCCTTTTTTAGCAATCAGCCCCAGCATTTT
CDR3aa: CASSAFFSNQPQHF

v_gene: TRBV2
len: 13
d_gene: TRBD1
abundance: -
j_gene: TRBJ1-2
CDR3nt: TGTGCCAGCAGTCTAGACAGGGGGCATGGCTACACCTTC
CDR3aa: CASSLDRGHGYTF

v_gene: TRBV6-5
len: 16
d_gene: TRBD2
abundance: once
j_gene: TRBJ2-1
CDR3nt: TGTGCCAGCAGTTCCGTTTCAGCGGGAGCGGACAATGAGCAGTTCTTC
CDR3aa: CASSSVSAGADNEQFF

v_gene: TRBV6-1
len: 15
d_gene: TRBD1
abundance: -
j_gene: TRBJ2-7
CDR3nt: TGTGCCAGCAGTGCCGGACCCCGGACAGGGATCGAGCAGTACTTC
CDR3aa: CASSAGPRTGIEQYF

v_gene: TRBV7-9
len: 13
d_gene: -
abundance: few
j_gene: TRBJ2-2
CDR3nt: TGTGCCAGCAGCTTACAATACACCGGGGAGCTGTTTTTT
CDR3aa: CASSLQYTGELFF

v_gene: TRBV10-3
len: 15
d_gene: TRBD2
abundance: -
j_gene: TRBJ2-7
CDR3nt: TGTGCCATCAGCTCCCCTAGCGGGAGCTCCTACGAGCAGTACTTC
CDR3aa: CAISSPSGSSYEQYF

v_gene: TRBV19
len: 15
d_gene: -
abundance: -
j_gene: TRBJ1-5
CDR3nt: TGTGCCAGTATTAAACGGGCAGGGAAGGACCAGCCCCAGCATTTT
CDR3aa: CASIKRAGKDQPQHF

v_gene: TRBV6-5
len: 14
d_gene: TRBD1
abundance: -
j_gene: TRBJ2-4
CDR3nt: TGTGCCAGCCGCAGGGGGCGGTGGTTAAACATTCAGTACTTC
CDR3aa: CASRRGRWLNIQYF

v_gene: TRBV5-1
len: 15
d_gene: TRBD1
abundance: -
j_gene: TRBJ2-2
CDR3nt: TGCGCCAGCAGCCCCGGGACAGGGGCCACCGGGGAGCTGTTTTTT
CDR3aa: CASSPGTGATGELFF

v_gene: TRBV27
len: 13
d_gene: -
abundance: -
j_gene: TRBJ2-7
CDR3nt: TGTGCCAGCTCGACCCAGGGGGGCTACGAGCAGTACTTC
CDR3aa: CASSTQGGYEQYF

v_gene: TRBV6-5
len: 13
d_gene: TRBD2
abundance: few
j_gene: TRBJ2-7
CDR3nt: TGTGCCAGCAGTGGACTAGCGTCCTACGAGCAGTACTTC
CDR3aa: CASSGLASYEQYF

v_gene: TRBV19
len: 14
d_gene: -
abundance: -
j_gene: TRBJ2-1
CDR3nt: TGTGCCAGTAAGAAAGGGCCCTCCTACAATGAGCAGTTCTTC
CDR3aa: CASKKGPSYNEQFF

v_gene: TRBV18
len: 13
d_gene: TRBD1
abundance: -
j_gene: TRBJ1-4
CDR3nt: TGTGCCAGCTCTTGGGACAGGAACGAAAAACTGTTTTTT
CDR3aa: CASSWDRNEKLFF

v_gene: TRBV6-5
len: 15
d_gene: -
abundance: -
j_gene: TRBJ2-7
CDR3nt: TGTGCCAGCAGTTATTCAGGGGTTGAGTCCTACGAGCAGTACTTC
CDR3aa: CASSYSGVESYEQYF

v_gene: TRBV5-1
len: 16
d_gene: -
abundance: -
j_gene: TRBJ2-5
CDR3nt: TGCGCCAGCAGCCCCACCATGCTGGGCGGGAAAGGGACCCAGTACTTC
CDR3aa: CASSPTMLGGKGTQYF

v_gene: TRBV7-3
len: 15
d_gene: -
abundance: once
j_gene: TRBJ2-3
CDR3nt: TGTGCCAGCAGCCCGACTGGAGACAACACAGATACGCAGTATTTT
CDR3aa: CASSPTGDNTDTQYF

v_gene: TRBV4-1
len: 14
d_gene: TRBD1
abundance: -
j_gene: TRBJ2-5
CDR3nt: TGCGCCAGCAGCCTCAGGACAGGGAAAGAGACCCAGTACTTC
CDR3aa: CASSLRTGKETQYF

v_gene: TRBV7-2
len: 14
d_gene: TRBD1
abundance: -
j_gene: TRBJ1-4
CDR3nt: TGTGCCAGCAGCTTAGACAGGGGGGGTGAAAAACTGTTTTTT
CDR3aa: CASSLDRGGEKLFF

v_gene: TRBV4-1
len: 15
d_gene: TRBD1
abundance: -
j_gene: TRBJ1-3
CDR3nt: TGCGCCAGCAGCCATAGGACAGGGCCTGGAAACACCATATATTTT
CDR3aa: CASSHRTGPGNTIYF

v_gene: TRBV5-1
len: 12
d_gene: TRBD1
abundance: -
j_gene: TRBJ2-1
CDR3nt: TGCGCCAGCAGTCGACAGGGACATGAGCAGTTCTTC
CDR3aa: CASSRQGHEQFF

v_gene: TRBV5-4
len: 16
d_gene: TRBD2
abundance: -
j_gene: TRBJ2-3
CDR3nt: TGTGCCAGCAGCATGCGGACTAGCTTAAGAACAGATACGCAGTATTTT
CDR3aa: CASSMRTSLRTDTQYF